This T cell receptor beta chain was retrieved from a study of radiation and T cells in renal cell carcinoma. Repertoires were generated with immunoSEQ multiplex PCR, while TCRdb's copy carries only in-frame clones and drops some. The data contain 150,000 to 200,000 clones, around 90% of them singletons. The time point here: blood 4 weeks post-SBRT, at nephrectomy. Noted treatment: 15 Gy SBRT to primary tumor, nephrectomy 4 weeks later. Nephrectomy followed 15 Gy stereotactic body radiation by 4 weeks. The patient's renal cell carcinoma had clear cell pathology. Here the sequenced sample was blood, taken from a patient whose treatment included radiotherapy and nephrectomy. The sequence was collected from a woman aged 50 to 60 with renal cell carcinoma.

CDR3 DNA: TGCGCCAGCAGCCACTTGTCCCCAGGGGGGGGCTACACCTTC. This gives the protein CASSHLSPGGGYTF. The rearrangement uses TRBV4-3 and TRBJ1-2, with 7 bases identical to TRBD1. This CDR3 contains 14 residues. Germline V lookup: CDR1 LGHNA, CDR2 YSLEER. After removal of 3 bases from V and 8 bases from J, the junction contained 9 bases not matched to a gene.